These T cell receptor beta chains were read from a single sample in a study of T cells in Graves' hyperthyroidism and ophthalmopathy. TCRdb ran MiXCR on the multiplex PCR reads and lists one entry per CDR3 protein. The data hold about 520,000 distinct CDR3 sequences, with about 20% observed a single time. Sequencing was performed on blood. Receptors were obtained from a man between 18 and 35 years old with Graves' hyperthyroidism. The CDR3 runs from the conserved cysteine through the conserved F or W. The D gene is left open where the match is weak. Expanded clones get a size class; other rows say once, few or many, or leave the size out.

DNA,CDR3,size,J,D,V
TGTGCCAGCAGTTTAGGTTCCACCTACGAGCAGTACTTC,CASSLGSTYEQYF,many,TRBJ2-7,-,TRBV27
TGTGCCAGCAGTTACTCGGCAGGCTCTGGAAACACCATATATTTT,CASSYSAGSGNTIYF,many,TRBJ1-3,-,TRBV6-2/TRBV6-3
TGCAGTGCTAGGAGCCCACAGGTCTCCTGCGAGCAGTACTTC,CSARSPQVSCEQYF,-,TRBJ2-7,-,TRBV20-1
TGTGCCAGCAGCCCCCAAGGGTACGGGGAGCTGTTTTTT,CASSPQGYGELFF,many,TRBJ2-2,-,TRBV3-1
TGTGCCAGCAGGGTTCAGGGCGCGGGGGAGTACGAGCAGTACTTC,CASRVQGAGEYEQYF,-,TRBJ2-7,TRBD2,TRBV12-3/TRBV12-4
TGTGCCAGCACCCAGGGCTTTGAAGCTTTCTTT,CASTQGFEAFF,many,TRBJ1-1,-,TRBV12-3/TRBV12-4
TGTGCCAGCAGTTTAGCGCTCGGGGGACTCCTCCAAGAGACCCAGTACTTC,CASSLALGGLLQETQYF,few,TRBJ2-5,-,TRBV12-3/TRBV12-4
TGTGCCAGCAGTCCGTCCGGGACTAGCGGGGTATTCGAGCAGTACTTC,CASSPSGTSGVFEQYF,many,TRBJ2-7,TRBD2,TRBV28
TGTGCCAGCAGCTTCGTCGCTAGGGAGACCCAGTACTTC,CASSFVARETQYF,-,TRBJ2-5,-,TRBV6-1
TGTGCCAGCAGCGTAGAGGGGGGCGCATCCTATGGCTACACCTTC,CASSVEGGASYGYTF,-,TRBJ1-2,-,TRBV9
TGTGCCAGCAGCCCCGGACTAGCGGGGGGGCCCGGGGAGCTGTTTTTT,CASSPGLAGGPGELFF,-,TRBJ2-2,TRBD2,TRBV9
TGTGCCTGGAGCGGGAAGATTGGTAGGACTGAAGCTTTCTTT,CAWSGKIGRTEAFF,many,TRBJ1-1,-,TRBV30
TGTGCCAGCTTTGGGGTGTCAGACTCCGCGTCCTATGGCTACACCTTC,CASFGVSDSASYGYTF,many,TRBJ1-2,-,TRBV2
TGTGCCAGCAGTTTTGGGGGAAAAGAGCAGTACTTC,CASSFGGKEQYF,many,TRBJ2-7,-,TRBV27
TGTGCCAGCAGCTCCGGGACCTTGAACACTGAAGCTTTCTTT,CASSSGTLNTEAFF,many,TRBJ1-1,-,TRBV5-1
TGTGCCAGCAGGCACCCACGACAGGGGGCCGGGGAGCTGTTTTTT,CASRHPRQGAGELFF,many,TRBJ2-2,TRBD1,TRBV6-1
TGTGCCAGCACCCGCGGCCCAGATCAGCCCCAGCATTTT,CASTRGPDQPQHF,-,TRBJ1-5,-,TRBV12-3/TRBV12-4
TGCAGTGCTAGTATGGCCGATCAGCCCCAGCATTTT,CSASMADQPQHF,many,TRBJ1-5,-,TRBV20-1
TGTGCCAGCAGTGAACGCCTGAACACTGAAGCTTTCTTT,CASSERLNTEAFF,many,TRBJ1-1,-,TRBV2
TGTGCCAGTAGTACCTCGACAGGACATAATTCACCCCTCCACTTT,CASSTSTGHNSPLHF,-,TRBJ1-6,-,TRBV19
TGCGCCAGCAGCTTGCAGGGGGTCTACGAGCAGTACTTC,CASSLQGVYEQYF,many,TRBJ2-7,TRBD1,TRBV5-1
TGTGCCAGCAGAGAACAGGGGGCCCTTAGCAATCAGCCCCAGCATTTT,CASREQGALSNQPQHF,-,TRBJ1-5,TRBD1,TRBV6-2/TRBV6-3
TGTGCCAGTGCGGACGGCGCGGAGCAGTACTTC,CASADGAEQYF,many,TRBJ2-7,-,TRBV19
TGTGCCAGCAGTGCAACGACAGCCAGCAATCAGCCCCAGCATTTT,CASSATTASNQPQHF,many,TRBJ1-5,-,TRBV28
TGTGCCAGCAGAAGGTCTAGCGGGGGGGTAGAGACCCAGTACTTC,CASRRSSGGVETQYF,many,TRBJ2-5,TRBD2,TRBV6-2/TRBV6-3
TGCAGTGCTAGAGATCTGGACAGGGGCCTGAGCAATCAGCCCCAGCATTTT,CSARDLDRGLSNQPQHF,many,TRBJ1-5,TRBD1,TRBV20-1
TGTGCCAGTATCCTAGGGGCAGGGGGCAACACTGAAGCTTTCTTT,CASILGAGGNTEAFF,once,TRBJ1-1,TRBD1,TRBV19
TGCGCCAGCAGCTTGACAGGGAGCTACTACGAGCAGTACTTC,CASSLTGSYYEQYF,many,TRBJ2-7,-,TRBV5-1
TGTGCCAGCAGAGAGGCGGCCTATTCACCCCTCCACTTT,CASREAAYSPLHF,many,TRBJ1-6,-,TRBV12-3/TRBV12-4
TGCGCCAGCAGCCCTGGGACTAGCGGGAGGCTCCACGAGCAGTACTTC,CASSPGTSGRLHEQYF,-,TRBJ2-7,TRBD2,TRBV5-1
TGTGCCAGCAGTTTCCCAGGAAAGTACGAGCAGTACTTC,CASSFPGKYEQYF,many,TRBJ2-7,-,TRBV28
TGTGCCAGCAGCCAAGTAACAGGAAAGCGGTCGAACACCGGGGAGCTGTTTTTT,CASSQVTGKRSNTGELFF,-,TRBJ2-2,-,TRBV3-1
TGTGCCAGCATGGGGGGAGACTACTCCGGGGAGCTGTTTTTT,CASMGGDYSGELFF,-,TRBJ2-2,-,TRBV27
TGTGCCAGTAAACCGGGACTACACCAAGAGACCCAGTACTTC,CASKPGLHQETQYF,many,TRBJ2-5,TRBD2,TRBV28
TGTGCCAGCAGACGGAAGGCGGTTTTATACTCCTACGAGCAGTACTTC,CASRRKAVLYSYEQYF,-,TRBJ2-7,-,TRBV6-1
TGTGCCAGCAGTTCTTCCAGGGGGCCTAAGAGCACCGGGGAGCTGTTTTTT,CASSSSRGPKSTGELFF,many,TRBJ2-2,TRBD1,TRBV6-5
TGTGCCACCGCAGGCTACGAGCAGTACTTC,CATAGYEQYF,many,TRBJ2-7,-,TRBV2
TGTGCCAGCAGACGGACAGGGGGCGGCTATGGCTACACCTTC,CASRRTGGGYGYTF,many,TRBJ1-2,TRBD1,TRBV28
TGTGCCAGCAGTTCACAGGGGTTTCGGGGAAACACTGAAGCTTTCTTT,CASSSQGFRGNTEAFF,many,TRBJ1-1,TRBD1,TRBV28
TGCAGTGCTTCTGGACAAGTCGGAAACACCATATATTTT,CSASGQVGNTIYF,many,TRBJ1-3,-,TRBV20-1